A selection of T cell receptor beta chains follows, all from one sample in a study of OX40 agonist ivuxolimab in advanced cancers. Produced via immunoSEQ multiplex PCR; TCRdb's table is partial and in-frame only. Here the sample spans just over 60,000 clones, roughly 90% being singletons. The source material was CD4+ or CD8+ T cells sorted from blood, sampled in a trial of the OX40 agonist ivuxolimab. All receptors come from an adult with an advanced solid tumor such as melanoma, head and neck, liver or kidney cancer. Each CDR3 is given without its conserved first and last residue.

V gene: TRBV7-6
CDR3 length: 14
CDR3 protein: ASSPGLAGTYNEQF

V gene: TRBV5-1
CDR3 length: 12
CDR3 protein: ASTPGLGPNEQF

V gene: TRBV7-9
CDR3 length: 13
CDR3 protein: ASSSQREGLGEQY

V gene: TRBV19
CDR3 length: 16
CDR3 protein: ASTRTSGRESSYNEQF

V gene: TRBV21-1
CDR3 length: 16
CDR3 protein: ASSNTSGPGYGNYGYT

V gene: TRBV15
CDR3 length: 14
CDR3 protein: ATSPQSGRDYNEQF

V gene: TRBV5-1
CDR3 length: 11
CDR3 protein: ASKEGGPYEQY

V gene: TRBV7-8
CDR3 length: 12
CDR3 protein: ASSLVIGIETQY

V gene: TRBV10-1
CDR3 length: 12
CDR3 protein: ASSDGQANEKLF

V gene: TRBV27
CDR3 length: 13
CDR3 protein: ASSLSWDRAYEQY

V gene: TRBV5-1
CDR3 length: 12
CDR3 protein: ASSSLDYPYEQY

V gene: TRBV14
CDR3 length: 11
CDR3 protein: ASSQYMNTEAF

V gene: TRBV5-1
CDR3 length: 13
CDR3 protein: ASSIRTSGAGELF

V gene: TRBV4-3
CDR3 length: 14
CDR3 protein: ASSQDLGQGTYEQY

V gene: TRBV5-6
CDR3 length: 12
CDR3 protein: ASSRPGQTYEQY

V gene: TRBV6-5
CDR3 length: 11
CDR3 protein: ASSLREHGELF

V gene: TRBV14
CDR3 length: 14
CDR3 protein: ASSQDPGGFRVEQF

V gene: TRBV27
CDR3 length: 11
CDR3 protein: ASSLGRNQPQH

V gene: TRBV2
CDR3 length: 12
CDR3 protein: ASPRTGSNTEAF

V gene: TRBV4-2
CDR3 length: 12
CDR3 protein: ASSQDPLTDTQY

V gene: TRBV4-1
CDR3 length: 16
CDR3 protein: ASSQEEQIKYSNQPQH

V gene: TRBV27
CDR3 length: 12
CDR3 protein: ASSSRTVSYEQY

V gene: TRBV2
CDR3 length: 12
CDR3 protein: ASSEAYGSYEQY

V gene: TRBV4-1
CDR3 length: 13
CDR3 protein: ASSQVGGSNQPQH

V gene: TRBV7-9
CDR3 length: 12
CDR3 protein: ASSATTANYGYT

V gene: TRBV29-1
CDR3 length: 13
CDR3 protein: SVGTGSPSYNEQF

V gene: TRBV5-6
CDR3 length: 12
CDR3 protein: ASSLFRASYEQY

V gene: TRBV27
CDR3 length: 12
CDR3 protein: ASSSGTMNTEAF

V gene: TRBV14
CDR3 length: 13
CDR3 protein: ASSRSGEYYNEQF

V gene: TRBV7-9
CDR3 length: 10
CDR3 protein: ASTSGNQPQH

V gene: TRBV7-9
CDR3 length: 11
CDR3 protein: ASSVQEQETQY

V gene: TRBV14
CDR3 length: 13
CDR3 protein: ASSQNGGGWNEQF

V gene: TRBV12-5
CDR3 length: 10
CDR3 protein: ASGLDPDTQY

V gene: TRBV29-1
CDR3 length: 9
CDR3 protein: SVFLYNEQF

V gene: TRBV7-9
CDR3 length: 13
CDR3 protein: ASSLVQLSTDTQY

V gene: TRBV2
CDR3 length: 10
CDR3 protein: ASRRVEETQY

V gene: TRBV29-1
CDR3 length: 10
CDR3 protein: SVGQRWRAQY

V gene: TRBV19
CDR3 length: 13
CDR3 protein: ASKGVETSYNEQF

V gene: TRBV5-4
CDR3 length: 13
CDR3 protein: ASSLVAEVTDTQY

V gene: TRBV4-1
CDR3 length: 12
CDR3 protein: ASSQDLRNTEAF

V gene: TRBV28
CDR3 length: 12
CDR3 protein: ASSLLSSTDTQY

V gene: TRBV7-8
CDR3 length: 13
CDR3 protein: ASLRDRGRPETQY

V gene: TRBV27
CDR3 length: 9
CDR3 protein: ASRGGNEQY

V gene: TRBV7-6
CDR3 length: 15
CDR3 protein: ASSLGPGHSNTGELF

V gene: TRBV11-3
CDR3 length: 11
CDR3 protein: ATQMDITGELF

V gene: TRBV4-1
CDR3 length: 14
CDR3 protein: ASSHIAGGSYNEQF

V gene: TRBV11-2
CDR3 length: 12
CDR3 protein: ASSLGQLNTEAF

V gene: TRBV2
CDR3 length: 10
CDR3 protein: ASRAGQRGYT

V gene: TRBV4-3
CDR3 length: 12
CDR3 protein: ASSQGGPENIQY

V gene: TRBV9
CDR3 length: 13
CDR3 protein: ASSVVGSGYNEQF

V gene: TRBV28
CDR3 length: 14
CDR3 protein: ASSLPRDTSTDTQY

V gene: TRBV19
CDR3 length: 12
CDR3 protein: ASTQTIYGTEAF

V gene: TRBV10-3
CDR3 length: 10
CDR3 protein: AISETSDEQY

V gene: TRBV9
CDR3 length: 14
CDR3 protein: ASSVRDRGFNYGYT